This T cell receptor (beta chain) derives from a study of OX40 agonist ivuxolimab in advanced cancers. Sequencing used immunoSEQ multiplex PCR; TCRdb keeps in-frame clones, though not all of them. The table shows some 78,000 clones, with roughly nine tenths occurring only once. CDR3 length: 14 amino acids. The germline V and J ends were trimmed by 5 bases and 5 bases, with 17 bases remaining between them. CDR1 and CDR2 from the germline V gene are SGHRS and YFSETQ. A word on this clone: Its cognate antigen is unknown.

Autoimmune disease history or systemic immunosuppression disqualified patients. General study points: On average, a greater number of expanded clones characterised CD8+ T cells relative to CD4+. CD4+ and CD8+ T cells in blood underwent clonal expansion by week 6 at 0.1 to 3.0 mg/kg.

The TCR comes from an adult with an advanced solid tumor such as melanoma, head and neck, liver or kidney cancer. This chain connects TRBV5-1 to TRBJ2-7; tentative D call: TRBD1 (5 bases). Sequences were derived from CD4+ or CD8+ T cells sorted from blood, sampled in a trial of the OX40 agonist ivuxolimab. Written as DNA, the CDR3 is TGCGCCAGCAGTACAGGTGTAAGTCTCCACGAGCAGTACTTC. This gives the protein CASSTGVSLHEQYF.